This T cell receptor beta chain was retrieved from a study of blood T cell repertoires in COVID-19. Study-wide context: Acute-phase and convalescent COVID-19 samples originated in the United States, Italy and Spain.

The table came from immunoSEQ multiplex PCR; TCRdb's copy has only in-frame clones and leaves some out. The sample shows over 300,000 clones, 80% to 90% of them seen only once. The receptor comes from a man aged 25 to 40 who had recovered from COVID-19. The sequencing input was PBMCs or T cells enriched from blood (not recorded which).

The DNA for the CDR3 is TGTGCCAGCAGTACCGGACAGGGAGGTATCTACGAGCAGTACTTC. It translates to CASSTGQGGIYEQYF. The J gene is TRBJ2-7, the V gene TRBV2; 8 bases are a match to TRBD1. After removal of 5 bases from V and 3 bases from J, the junction contained 9 bases not matched to a gene. The CDR3 runs 15 residues. The V gene's germline CDR1 is SNHLY and CDR2 FYNNEI.